The 27 T cell receptor beta chains given below trace back to one sample, sequenced in a study of Graves' ophthalmopathy and Graves' hyperthyroidism (dated by TCRdb to about 2018). Sequencing instrument: Illumina HiSeq 2000. For repertoire sequencing, TCR beta CDR3 regions were amplified from RNA transcripts. The first round of RT-PCR was done with HTBI primers and the Qiagen OneStep RT-PCR kit, and was followed by a second round of multiplex PCR, then size selection and purification. The raw public reads went through TCRdb reprocessing: fastp at Q25, MiXCR clone calling, in-frame beta chains kept. Entries are consolidated by CDR3 protein sequence, retaining the most common genes and DNA. This sample gives 650,000 to 900,000 distinct CDR3 sequences in total; 40% of them show up just once. The ten largest clones take up 44% of the sample. Sequencing was carried out using peripheral blood. All receptors derive from an adult man with Graves' ophthalmopathy.

The genes are TRBV7-2 and TRBJ1-2; D is possibly TRBD1 (6 bases). The CDR3 consists of 15 residues. Trimming removed 5 bases at V and 0 bases at J, with 13 bases between. In germline, CDR1 is SGHTA, CDR2 FQGNSA. The CDR3 region is CASSQPSGANYGYTF. Written as DNA, the CDR3 is TGTGCCAGCAGCCAGCCCTCAGGGGCTAACTATGGCTACACCTTC.

This clonotype was seen repeatedly, ten times or more. The chain uses TRBV15 and TRBJ1-1, with D hard to call. This CDR3 is built from 14 residues. V was shortened by 3 bases and J by 0 bases, with 8 bases between the two germline ends. Germline V lookup: CDR1 LNHNV, CDR2 YYDKDF (reference sequence). DNA for the CDR3: TGTGCCACCAGCAGGGAACGGGTGAACACTGAAGCTTTCTTT. This translates into CATSRERVNTEAFF.

Regarding this clonotype: The DNA is omitted, as the CDR3 cannot be located on it reliably, and the CDR3 follows TCRdb's listing. J is TRBJ2-7 and V is TRBV7-9; the DNA was not used to check the table's D call, TRBD1. The CDR3 spans 12 residues, counting both ends. The germline V gene has CDR1 SEHNR and CDR2 FQNEAQ (reference sequence). CDR3 residues: CASSFGEGEQYF.

This clonotype was recorded many times. V gene TRBV7-8 combines with J gene TRBJ2-7; possible D gene TRBD1, 5 bases. V lost 3 bases, J lost 7 bases, and 10 bases lay in between. CDR3 length equals 12 residues. CDR1 and CDR2 from the germline V gene are SGHVS and FQNEAQ. CDR3 sequence reads: CASSLTGHEQYF. The CDR3, as DNA: TGTGCCAGCAGCTTGACTGGACATGAGCAGTACTTC.

This clonotype was seen only a few times. V and J are TRBV24-1 and TRBJ1-5, with D uncertain. V lost 11 bases, J lost 7 bases, and 26 bases lay in between. CDR3 length: 16 amino acids. Germline assignment: CDR1 KGHDR and CDR2 SFDVKD. The CDR3 nucleotides read TGTGCCAGCGGAACATACTTTGGACGGAACGGGCAGCCCCAGCATTTT. Translated, it gives CASGTYFGRNGQPQHF.

In its sample, this clonotype was seen a few times. This chain connects TRBV5-1 to TRBJ2-2; TRBD1 matches 7 bases. This CDR3 region has 16 residues. With 0 bases clipped from V and 3 bases from J, the junction kept 5 bases outside the gene matches. Germline values: CDR1 SGHRS, CDR2 YFSETQ. This CDR3 is CASSLVIGGYTGELFF. DNA of the CDR3: TGCGCCAGCAGCTTGGTTATAGGGGGCTACACCGGGGAGCTGTTTTTT.

The chain carries TRBV25-1 and TRBJ1-2; 8 bases fit TRBD1. From germline, CDR1 is MGHDK and CDR2 SYGVNS. The V and J ends lost 5 bases and 2 bases, in that order; junction bases with no gene match: 7. The CDR3 is 15 amino acids. The CDR3 here is CASSRTGLRNYGYTF. Written as DNA, the CDR3 is TGTGCCAGCAGTCGGACAGGGCTTCGCAACTATGGCTACACCTTC.

The CDR3 DNA reads as TGCGCCAGCAGCCAAGCCCCAAGCGAGGCCCAGTACTTC. Translation: CASSQAPSEAQYF. V usage is TRBV4-1 and J usage is TRBJ2-5; no reliable D call. Germline loops: CDR1 MGHRA, CDR2 YSYEKL. Deletions cut 1 base from V and 9 bases from J, with 12 bases between. The CDR3 runs to 13 residues.

This clonotype has a handful of counts. This sequence joins TRBV29-1 and TRBJ2-2; 11 bases match TRBD2. Germline-derived CDR1 and CDR2 are SQVTM and ANQGSEA. The V gene end was trimmed by 3 bases and the J gene end by 4 bases; junction bases not matched to a gene: 7. This CDR3 contains 16 residues. The CDR3 nucleotides are TGCAGCGTTGAGATTACTAGCGGGGGTCGCACCGGGGAGCTGTTTTTT. It yields the protein CSVEITSGGRTGELFF.

This clonotype was seen only a few times. The rearrangement uses TRBV7-2 and TRBJ2-7; no reliable D call. CDR1 and CDR2 (germline): SGHTA, FQGNSA. This CDR3 comprises 14 residues. Trimming pared 5 bases from V and 6 bases from J, leaving 17 bases between. CDR3 protein: CASSPSPAGGEQYF. Here the CDR3 DNA reads TGTGCCAGCAGCCCGTCCCCAGCCGGTGGCGAGCAGTACTTC.

This clonotype showed up just a few times. The rearrangement joins TRBV19 to TRBJ2-7, with 8 positions matching TRBD1. The CDR3 is 15 residues long. Germline values: CDR1 LNHDA, CDR2 SQIVND (reference sequence). Germline trimming cut 6 bases from V and 0 bases from J; bases unmatched to any gene: 7. CDR3 sequence (DNA): TGTGCCAGTAGGGACCGGGACAGGAGCTCCTACGAGCAGTACTTC. Protein sequence: CASRDRDRSSYEQYF.

This clonotype was detected many times. V gene TRBV7-9 combines with J gene TRBJ1-2; D might be TRBD1 (5 bases). CDR1 SEHNR and CDR2 FQNEAQ come from the germline V gene (reference sequence). Deletions cut 2 bases from V and 4 bases from J, with 14 bases between. CDR3 size: 15 residues. CDR3 residues: CASSLSAGPAYGYTF. CDR3 bases: TGTGCCAGCAGCTTATCTGCAGGGCCTGCCTATGGCTACACCTTC.

This clonotype came up many times. The chain recombines TRBV19 with TRBJ1-5; D gene ambiguous. The CDR3 is made up of 13 amino acids. CDR1 LNHDA and CDR2 SQIVND come from the germline V gene (reference sequence). With 5 bases removed from V and 5 bases from J, the gap between germline ends came to 10 bases. CDR3 DNA sequence: TGTGCCAGTAGTTACCAGGCGGATCAGCCCCAGCATTTT. Amino acid sequence: CASSYQADQPQHF.

The rearrangement uses TRBV4-2 and TRBJ2-7; D could derive from TRBD1 or TRBD2 (5 bases each). Trimming removed 4 bases from V and 4 bases from J, with 17 bases in between. The CDR3 spans 15 residues. Germline CDR1 is LGHNA and CDR2 is YNFKEQ. Written as DNA, the CDR3 is TGTGCCAGCAGCCTACGTGGGGGTGCCTGGTACGAGCAGTACTTC. Its protein is CASSLRGGAWYEQYF.

Many counts were recorded for this clonotype. The rearrangement links TRBV19 to TRBJ1-4; D may be TRBD1 (6 bases). Trimming took 9 bases from V and 7 from J, leaving 18 bases between them. CDR3 length equals 14 residues. Germline assignment: CDR1 LNHDA and CDR2 SQIVND (reference sequence). The CDR3 nucleotides are TGTGCCAGCGGAATGCAGGGGCGGGTTGAAAAACTGTTTTTT. This encodes CASGMQGRVEKLFF.

The V and J genes are TRBV25-1 and TRBJ2-2; 14 nucleotides match TRBD2. The germline V gene encodes CDR1 MGHDK and CDR2 SYGVNS. V dropped 6 bases and J dropped 5; count of bases not matched to a gene: 8. There are 17 residues in the CDR3. The CDR3 reads CASSRLAGGLGTGELFF. The CDR3 bases are TGTGCCAGCAGCCGACTAGCGGGAGGGCTCGGGACCGGGGAGCTGTTTTTT.

This clonotype was counted between two and nine times. The chain employs TRBV25-1 and TRBJ2-2; 7 bases match TRBD1. CDR1 and CDR2 (germline): MGHDK, SYGVNS. The junction had 15 bases not matched to a gene; V was cut back by 5 bases and J by 6 bases. The CDR3 totals 17 residues. The CDR3 spells CASSFDRVGASAGELFF. In DNA, the CDR3 is TGTGCCAGCAGTTTCGACAGGGTTGGGGCTTCCGCCGGGGAGCTGTTTTTT.

The chain combines TRBV15 with TRBJ2-3; TRBD1 is a possible D gene (6 bases). Germline lookup yields CDR1 LNHNV and CDR2 YYDKDF (reference sequence). Trimming left V 0 bases short and J 6 bases short, with 13 bases between. The CDR3 covers 15 residues. The CDR3 DNA sequence: TGTGCCACCAGCAGAGATTACAGGGATGCGGATACGCAGTATTTT. Translation gives CATSRDYRDADTQYF.

As to this clonotype: The junction departs from germline at one end; a sequencing error may be responsible. The chain employs TRBV7-9 and TRBJ2-2, with 7 bases lining up with TRBD2. The germline V gene has CDR1 SEHNR and CDR2 FQNEAQ (reference sequence). The CDR3 is 15 amino acids. The CDR3, as DNA: TGCGCCAGCAGCCAAGGAGGGAGGGCCACCGGGGAGCTGTTTTTT. It encodes CASSQGGRATGELFF.

In this sample, this clonotype turned up once. The chain combines TRBV11-2 with TRBJ2-7; maybe TRBD1 (6 bases). The CDR3 consists of 16 residues. The germline V gene encodes CDR1 SGHAT and CDR2 FQNNGV. V was pared by 0 bases and J by 2 bases, with 14 bases between. CDR3 bases: TGTGCCAGCAGCTTAGAGGGGGCAGGGGCGCCCTACGAGCAGTACTTC. Translated: CASSLEGAGAPYEQYF.

The chain carries TRBV10-3 and TRBJ1-4; D is uncertain. The CDR3 totals 15 residues. Deletions cut 0 bases from V and 4 bases from J, with 9 bases between. Germline V lookup: CDR1 ENHRY, CDR2 SYGVKD. This chain's CDR3 is CAISESALLNEKLFF. For the CDR3, the DNA is TGTGCCATCAGTGAGTCGGCGTTACTTAATGAAAAACTGTTTTTT.

This clonotype was seen many times. The rearrangement uses TRBV2 and TRBJ1-5; unclear D gene. Trimming stripped 4 bases from V and 3 bases from J, with 10 bases between. The CDR3 sequence is 14 residues long. The germline CDR1 and CDR2 sequences are SNHLY and FYNNEI. CDR3 bases: TGTGCCAGCAGTGCGCCTCAGAACAATCAGCCCCAGCATTTT. This sequence encodes CASSAPQNNQPQHF. Filled out from reference TRBV2 and TRBJ1-5, the complete variable domain reads EPEVTQTPSHQVTQMGQEVILRCVPISNHLYFYWYRQILGQKVEFLVSFYNNEISEKSEIFDDQFSVERPDGSNFTLKIRSTKLEDSAMYFCASSAPQNNQPQHFGDGTRLSIL.

This clonotype was detected only a few times. This chain joins TRBV7-8 and TRBJ2-2; TRBD1 or TRBD2 may be the D gene (6 bases each). This CDR3 contains 17 residues. V was cut by 5 bases and J by 4 bases, with 20 bases left in between. Germline V gives CDR1 SGHVS, CDR2 FQNEAQ. In DNA form, the CDR3 reads TGTGCCAGCAGCCCCCTTGATCGGGGGCGGGCCACCGGGGAGCTGTTTTTT. It yields the protein CASSPLDRGRATGELFF.

The chain couples TRBV25-1 to TRBJ1-6; possible D gene TRBD1, 6 bases. Deletions cut 5 bases from V and 10 bases from J, with 15 bases between. Germline lookup yields CDR1 MGHDK and CDR2 SYGVNS. The CDR3 runs to 14 residues. The CDR3 loop reads CASSLEDSGSPLHF. The CDR3 bases are TGTGCCAGCAGTTTAGAGGACAGCGGGTCACCCCTCCACTTT.

Comments on this clonotype: This may be a read error, as it is one base from a much larger clone. J is TRBJ2-7 and V is TRBV7-9; no clear D gene. Germline-derived CDR1 and CDR2 are SEHNR and FQNEAQ (reference sequence). The V end lost 2 bases, the J end lost 1 base, and 6 bases lay between the germline ends. CDR3 length equals 13 residues. DNA for the CDR3: TGTGCCAGCAGCTTAACGTTTTCCTACGAGCAGTACTTC. This encodes CASSLTFSYEQYF. The full variable domain, completed using reference TRBV7-9 and TRBJ2-7, is DTGVSQNPRHKITKRGQNVTFRCDPISEHNRLYWYRQTLGQGPEFLTYFQNEAQLEKSRLLSDRFSAERPKGSFSTLEIQRTEQGDSAMYLCASSLTFSYEQYFGPGTRLTVT.

J is TRBJ2-7 and V is TRBV7-9, with D perhaps matching TRBD2 (6 bases). Germline-derived CDR1 and CDR2 are SEHNR and FQNEAQ (reference sequence). The CDR3 has 13 amino acids. V lost 5 bases, J lost 6 bases, and 14 bases lay in between. Here the CDR3 reads CASSPGLLSEQYF. The CDR3 region has the DNA TGTGCCAGCAGCCCAGGACTACTCTCCGAGCAGTACTTC.

This clonotype showed up just a few times. The chain recombines TRBV15 with TRBJ1-2; unclear D gene. The CDR3 has 15 residues. CDR1 LNHNV and CDR2 YYDKDF come from the germline V gene (reference sequence). V lost 10 bases to trimming and J lost 5 bases, with 23 bases between them. CDR3 nucleotide sequence: TGTGCCAGCAGTTCCGCGAGGAGGGATTCGTATGGCTACACCTTC. Translation: CASSSARRDSYGYTF.